These 26 T cell receptor beta chains were all obtained from the same sample, sequenced in a study of blood T cells in healthy people across ages. Primers used in a second PCR of about 6 to 11 cycles were a sample-barcoded 5' primer and a J-beta primer mix. TCRdb itself ran the 5' RACE reads through MiXCR, one entry per CDR3 protein. This table holds about 280,000 distinct CDR3 sequences, 25% to 30% found once. The sequenced material came from blood. The receptors were sampled from a woman aged 70-85 years in good health.

The CDR3 DNA reads TGTGCCAGCAGCGAGGGTTGGGACCCCCATCAGCCCCAGCATTTT. It specifies CASSEGWDPHQPQHF. The chain is built from TRBV9 and TRBJ1-5, with a possible D match to TRBD1 (5 bases). The CDR3 is 15 residues long. Germline V CDR1 and CDR2: SGDLS, YYNGEE. The ends were cut back, 3 bases at V and 5 bases at J, with 15 bases in the middle.

J is TRBJ2-1 and V is TRBV18; a weak D match, TRBD1 (6 bases). Trimming left V 6 bases short and J 4 bases short, with 22 bases between. Germline V gene sequence: CDR1 KGHSH, CDR2 LQKENI. The CDR3 runs to 17 residues. The CDR3 sequence is CASSLLRPGQGYNEQFF. CDR3 DNA: TGTGCCAGCTCCCTCCTGCGGCCGGGGCAGGGGTACAATGAGCAGTTCTTC.

The chain couples TRBV12-3 or TRBV12-4 to TRBJ2-6; TRBD1 matches at 7 bases. J was trimmed by 0 bases and V by 5 bases; bases with no gene match: 16. The CDR3 runs to 20 residues. CDR3 sequence: CASSVLIAGTVSSGANVLTF. The CDR3 DNA reads as TGTGCCAGCAGTGTGCTCATCGCCGGGACAGTTAGCTCTGGGGCCAACGTCCTGACTTTC.

This clonotype occurred a few times. The chain has TRBV14 and TRBJ1-4; D is uncertain. The CDR3 contains 16 residues. Germline V lookup: CDR1 SGHDN, CDR2 FVKESK. Between the trimmed V and J ends, which lost 0 bases and 7 bases, there was a span of 15 bases. The CDR3 sequence: CASSQDSRRRSEKLFF. Written as DNA, the CDR3 is TGTGCCAGCAGCCAAGATTCACGGCGCCGGAGTGAAAAACTGTTTTTT. Full variable domain (missing parts from reference TRBV14 and TRBJ1-4): EAGVTQFPSHSVIEKGQTVTLRCDPISGHDNLYWYRRVMGKEIKFLLHFVKESKQDESGMPNNRFLAERTGGTYSTLKVQPAELEDSGVYFCASSQDSRRRSEKLFFGSGTQLSVL.

In its sample, this clonotype was seen a few times. The chain uses TRBV11-2 and TRBJ2-3; 8 bases match TRBD1. This CDR3 spans 14 amino acids. J gave up 2 bases and V 6 bases, and 4 bases lay outside the gene matches. Germline values: CDR1 SGHAT, CDR2 FQNNGV. The CDR3 here is CASRQGATTDTQYF. Written as DNA, the CDR3 is TGTGCCAGCAGGCAGGGGGCGACCACAGATACGCAGTATTTT.

The J gene is TRBJ2-3, the V gene TRBV5-1, with 10 bases that match TRBD2. V was clipped by 2 bases and J by 1 base; unmatched bases: 4. CDR1 and CDR2 (germline): SGHRS, YFSETQ. CDR3 length equals 16 residues. The DNA of the CDR3 is TGCGCCAGCAGCTTTTCAGGACTAGCGGGCACAGATACGCAGTATTTT. It is translated as CASSFSGLAGTDTQYF.

The V and J genes are TRBV15 and TRBJ2-3, with 8 bases identical to TRBD2. This CDR3 comprises 21 residues. Germline values: CDR1 LNHNV, CDR2 YYDKDF (reference sequence). J lost 0 bases, V lost 0 bases, and 17 bases had no gene match. The CDR3, as DNA: TGTGCCACCAGCAGAGATTTCGTTGATAGCGGGATCATGGAGAGCACAGATACGCAGTATTTT. It yields the protein CATSRDFVDSGIMESTDTQYF.

This clonotype turned up a few times. The gene calls are TRBV20-1 and TRBJ2-1; 13 positions agree with TRBD2. CDR1 is DFQATT and CDR2 is SNEGSKA in the germline V gene (reference sequence). CDR3 length: 18 amino acids. Unmatched junction bases numbered 13, after V lost 3 bases and J lost 5 bases. CDR3 DNA sequence: TGCAGTGCTAGTGGACAGGGGGTTGGGACTAGCGGGAACAATGAGCAGTTCTTC. Its translation: CSASGQGVGTSGNNEQFF.

A few counts support this clonotype. The chain links TRBV20-1 to TRBJ2-5; TRBD2 matches at 11 bases. Matching the DNA end better, TRBJ2-1 makes the J call doubtful. The CDR3 covers 14 residues. CDR1 DFQATT and CDR2 SNEGSKA come from the germline V gene (reference sequence). Written as DNA, the CDR3 is TGCAGTGCTAGAGTTATAGCGGGAGGGAACGAGCAGTTCTTC. Amino acids: CSARVIAGGNEQFF.

J is TRBJ2-1 and V is TRBV14; 8 bases agree with TRBD2. The CDR3 loop spans 17 amino acids. Per germline, CDR1 SGHDN and CDR2 FVKESK. The V segment lost 7 bases and the J segment 0 bases; nucleotides outside the gene matches: 11. Here the CDR3 reads CASTLLLADSSYNEQFF. The CDR3 nucleotides are TGTGCCAGCACCCTCTTACTAGCGGACAGCTCCTACAATGAGCAGTTCTTC.

CDR3: CASSDLAGGGETQYF. CDR3 DNA: TGTGCCAGCAGTGATCTAGCGGGAGGAGGGGAGACCCAGTACTTC. The chain has TRBV28 and TRBJ2-5; 11 bases match TRBD2. The V gene end was trimmed by 5 bases and the J gene end by 5 bases; junction bases not matched to a gene: 7. This CDR3 region has 15 residues. The germline CDR1 and CDR2 sequences are MDHEN and SYDVKM.

The chain is built from TRBV7-2 and TRBJ1-1; no clear D. V dropped 1 base and J dropped 4 bases, with 13 bases sitting between them. Germline values: CDR1 SGHTA, CDR2 FQGNSA. There are 15 residues in the CDR3. CDR3 residues: CASSLGGGYGTEAFF. The CDR3 DNA reads as TGTGCCAGCAGCTTAGGGGGTGGATATGGCACTGAAGCTTTCTTT.

This clonotype was observed at least ten times. The chain uses TRBV28 and TRBJ2-5, with 9 bases lining up with TRBD1. The CDR3 has 16 residues. Germline V gene data show CDR1 as MDHEN and CDR2 as SYDVKM. V was clipped by 3 bases and J by 5 bases; unmatched bases: 10. The CDR3 DNA is TGTGCCAGCAGTTTGGGGGGACAGGGAAGAGGCGAGACCCAGTACTTC. Its protein is CASSLGGQGRGETQYF.

The chain joins TRBV5-1 to TRBJ1-2; D remains unclear. CDR3 length: 13 amino acids. Germline CDR1 reads SGHRS; CDR2 reads YFSETQ. V was trimmed by 5 bases and J by 8 bases, leaving 16 bases between them. The CDR3 nucleotides read TGCGCCAGCAGGGTCTCCGGGGAAGGCGGCTACACCTTC. The encoded protein is CASRVSGEGGYTF. Full variable domain (remainder filled in from reference TRBV5-1 and TRBJ1-2): KAGVTQTPRYLIKTRGQQVTLSCSPISGHRSVSWYQQTPGQGLQFLFEYFSETQRNKGNFPGRFSGRQFSNSRSEMNVSTLELGDSALYLCASRVSGEGGYTFGSGTRLTVV.

This clonotype occurred a few times. The chain links TRBV5-1 to TRBJ2-2; D is undetermined. V was cut by 5 bases and J by 7 bases, with 15 bases left in between. The CDR3 length is 14 residues. From germline, CDR1 is SGHRS and CDR2 YFSETQ. CDR3: CASRGSHGDGELFF. In DNA form, the CDR3 reads TGCGCCAGCAGGGGTAGCCATGGCGACGGGGAGCTGTTTTTT.

This clonotype showed up just a few times. The chain carries TRBV4-1 and TRBJ1-2; D remains unclear. Per the germline V gene, CDR1 is MGHRA and CDR2 is YSYEKL. V was trimmed by 0 bases and J by 7 bases, leaving 21 bases between them. This CDR3 has 17 residues. The CDR3 coding sequence is TGCGCCAGCAGCCAAGATCTTCTGGGAGTGGGCGCTGGTGGCTACACCTTC. Translating gives CASSQDLLGVGAGGYTF.

V is TRBV7-8 and J is TRBJ2-7, with 10 bases identical to TRBD2. V dropped 5 bases and J dropped 4; count of bases not matched to a gene: 11. The CDR3 loop spans 16 amino acids. Germline values: CDR1 SGHVS, CDR2 FQNEAQ. In nucleotides, the CDR3 is TGTGCCAGCAGCCTCGGATTTAGCGGGGGGATTTACGAGCAGTACTTC. Amino acids: CASSLGFSGGIYEQYF.

In this sample, this clonotype turned up a few times. The gene calls are TRBV14 and TRBJ2-1; 9 bases agree with TRBD2. With the DNA end fitting TRBJ2-7 better, the J assignment may be wrong. The CDR3 covers 16 residues. Germline loops: CDR1 SGHDN, CDR2 FVKESK. The CDR3 DNA reads TGTGCCAGCAGCCCCTTCCGGGTAGCGGGAGACTACGAGCAGTACTTC. It yields the protein CASSPFRVAGDYEQYF.

The chain combines TRBV7-9 with TRBJ2-5, with 13 positions matching TRBD2. Germline CDR1 and CDR2: SEHNR and FQNEAQ (reference sequence). The CDR3 has 16 amino acids. The V and J ends lost 5 bases and 4 bases, in that order; junction bases with no gene match: 7. Here the CDR3 reads CASSTGTSGKGETQYF. In nucleotides, the CDR3 is TGTGCCAGCAGCACAGGGACTAGCGGGAAAGGAGAGACCCAGTACTTC.

In its sample, this clonotype was seen a few times. The chain is built from TRBV6-1 and TRBJ2-7; no reliable D call. The CDR3 extends over 11 amino acids. Germline V lookup: CDR1 MNHNS, CDR2 SASEGT. V lost 3 bases, J lost 7 bases, and 7 bases lay in between. CDR3 DNA: TGTGCCAGCAGTGAGCTGGCGGAGCAGTACTTC. It encodes CASSELAEQYF.

The rearrangement joins TRBV28 to TRBJ2-1; maybe TRBD2 (5 bases). The ends were cut back, 6 bases at V and 2 bases at J, with 8 bases in the middle. The CDR3 consists of 13 residues. Germline CDR1 MDHEN, CDR2 SYDVKM. CDR3 sequence (DNA): TGTGCCAGCAGACTAGGGACCTACAATGAGCAGTTCTTC. Translated, it gives CASRLGTYNEQFF.

The chain uses TRBV28 and TRBJ2-5; D is unclear. The J call is uncertain, as TRBJ2-7 better fits the DNA end. The V gene's germline CDR1 is MDHEN and CDR2 SYDVKM. The CDR3 is 12 residues long. The CDR3 loop reads CASSFGAYEQYF. CDR3 bases: TGTGCCAGCAGTTTTGGAGCCTACGAGCAGTACTTC.

In its sample, this clonotype was seen a few times. V and J are TRBV25-1 and TRBJ1-6; D is possibly TRBD1 (5 bases). The CDR3 sequence is 18 residues long. The V and J ends lost 8 bases and 0 bases respectively, with 20 bases between them. Germline V gene data show CDR1 as MGHDK and CDR2 as SYGVNS. The CDR3 bases are TGTGCCAGCTCGGCCTTAGGCGGACAAAGCTCCTATAATTCACCCCTCCACTTT. As protein: CASSALGGQSSYNSPLHF.

The sample holds a few counts of this clonotype. The CDR3 DNA reads TGCGCCAGCAGCCAGGGACTAGCGGGAGTGGGCGAGCAGTACTTC. Its protein is CASSQGLAGVGEQYF. The rearrangement joins TRBV5-1 to TRBJ2-7; TRBD2 agrees at 14 bases. The V and J ends lost 4 bases and 6 bases, in that order; junction bases with no gene match: 6. The CDR3 extends over 15 amino acids. Per germline, CDR1 SGHRS and CDR2 YFSETQ.

J is TRBJ2-4 and V is TRBV5-1, with TRBD1 as a possible D gene (5 bases). Trimming stripped 0 bases from V and 9 bases from J, with 13 bases between. Germline assignment: CDR1 SGHRS and CDR2 YFSETQ. The CDR3 loop spans 14 amino acids. As DNA, the CDR3 is TGCGCCAGCAGCTTGGGTATGCAGGGCACCATTCAGTACTTC. This translates into CASSLGMQGTIQYF.

There are a few counts of this clonotype. The V gene is TRBV20-1, the J gene TRBJ2-7; D may be TRBD1 (6 bases). CDR3 size: 13 residues. Trimming left V 5 bases short and J 2 bases short, with 13 bases between. Germline V gives CDR1 DFQATT, CDR2 SNEGSKA (reference sequence). The CDR3 coding sequence is TGCAGTGCTCGGAAGGGGGTGACCTACGAGCAGTACTTC. This gives the protein CSARKGVTYEQYF.